This T cell receptor (beta chain) was observed in a study of blood T cell repertoires in COVID-19 (TCRdb year 2020). At the level of the whole study: Samples from collaborators originated in the United States, Italy and Spain and spanned both the acute and convalescent phases of COVID-19. The material from the prospective study consisted of cDNA or gDNA derived from T cells, B-cell-depleted T cells, or PBMCs. Deeply sampled blood TCRbeta repertoires from subjects exposed to, actively infected with, or recovered from COVID-19 were included in the dataset. The repertoires were made available in a free public database intended to serve as a resource for research on the immune response to SARS-CoV-2. The samples were drawn from the first 160 participants of the ongoing ImmuneRACE study and from 1,254 subjects provided by 6 global collaborators. The sample metadata nearly always contained a de-identified subject ID, COVID-19 status, age in years and sex. Where HLA class I and class II types were available, the types were taken from metadata supplied by the sample provider, not from assay-based typing.

TCRbeta CDR3 regions were amplified from genomic DNA using the immunoSEQ Assay, a bias-controlled multiplex PCR. As for the authors' bioinformatics: Within the assay, amplification of reference gene primers was used to estimate how many nucleated cells each sample contained. Sequence reads were collapsed and filtered to measure the absolute abundance of every unique TCRbeta CDR3 rearrangement. For each sample, productive Simpson clonality was calculated as the square root of Simpson's diversity index over productive rearrangements. Here the immuneACCESS table is served through TCRdb, limited to in-frame sequences with V and J called. Missing clones are a known gap in these copies; in checked studies unresolved V genes cover under half, and the rest lacks a known reason. V and J calls and clone size are as listed in that table; D and trimming were resolved from the DNA. This sample lists 300,000 to 500,000 clones; approximately 86% were detected once. The ten most abundant clones make up around 2.1% of the sample.

Paper-wide results and their limitations: The quantity of clinical and demographic metadata differed by source and by participant and was supplied without curation.

Germline trimming: 5 bases from V, 6 bases from J; junction bases outside gene matches: 12. The CDR3 measures 15 amino acids from cysteine to phenylalanine. Here the CDR3 DNA is all that survives: 45 bases in frame from base 1. Per the germline V gene (reference sequence), SEHNR is the CDR1 and FQNEAQ is the CDR2. Enrolling through a virtual design, the prospective study's participants ranged in age from roughly 18 to 89 years and lived across roughly 23 United States geographic areas. In the prospective study, participants were assigned to cohorts based on the clinical history participants reported in a screening survey and a study questionnaire. Each participant in the prospective study had whole blood, serum and a nasopharyngeal or oropharyngeal swab collected by mobile phlebotomists. Additional blood draws and questionnaires over an approximately two-month period could optionally be provided by prospective study participants. Before DNA extraction, prospective study blood samples were shipped either frozen or at room temperature.

On this clone itself: Its antigen target is currently unknown. No base-level quality is on record; no much larger clone is a single base apart.

The receptor comes from a woman between 35 and 50 years old with acute COVID-19. The sample consisted of PBMCs or T cells enriched from blood (not recorded which). Recombination linked TRBV7-9 to TRBJ1-2, and 7 junctional nucleotides match TRBD1. At the DNA level, the sequence is TGTGCCAGCAGCCGAGGACAGGATAGAAGAGATGGCTACACCTTC. The encoded protein is CASSRGQDRRDGYTF. Supplemented by the reference TRBV7-9 and TRBJ1-2 proteins around the CDR3, the complete variable domain is DTGVSQNPRHKITKRGQNVTFRCDPISEHNRLYWYRQTLGQGPEFLTYFQNEAQLEKSRLLSDRFSAERPKGSFSTLEIQRTEQGDSAMYLCASSRGQDRRDGYTFGSGTRLTVV.